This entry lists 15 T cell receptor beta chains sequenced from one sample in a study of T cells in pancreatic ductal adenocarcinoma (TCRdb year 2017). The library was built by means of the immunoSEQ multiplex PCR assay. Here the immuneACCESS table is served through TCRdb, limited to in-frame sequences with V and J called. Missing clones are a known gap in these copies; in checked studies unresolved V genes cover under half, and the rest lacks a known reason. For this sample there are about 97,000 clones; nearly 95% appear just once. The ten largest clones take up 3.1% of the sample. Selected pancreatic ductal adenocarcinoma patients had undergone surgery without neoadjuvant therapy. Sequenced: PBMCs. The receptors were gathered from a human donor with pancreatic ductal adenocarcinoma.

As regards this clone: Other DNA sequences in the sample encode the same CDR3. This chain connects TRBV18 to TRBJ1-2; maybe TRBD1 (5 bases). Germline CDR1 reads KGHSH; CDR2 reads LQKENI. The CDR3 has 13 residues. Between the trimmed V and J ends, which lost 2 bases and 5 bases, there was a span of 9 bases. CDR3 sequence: CASSPTRDYGYTF. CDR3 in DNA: TGTGCCAGCTCACCAACCAGGGATTATGGCTACACCTTC.

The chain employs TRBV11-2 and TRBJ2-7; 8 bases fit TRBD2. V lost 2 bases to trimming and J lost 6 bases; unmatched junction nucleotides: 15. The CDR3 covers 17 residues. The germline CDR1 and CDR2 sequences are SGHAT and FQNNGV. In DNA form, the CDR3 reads TGTGCCAGCAGCTTAACACTAGACGGTCCGGGAGGGCTCGAGCAGTACTTC. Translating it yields CASSLTLDGPGGLEQYF.

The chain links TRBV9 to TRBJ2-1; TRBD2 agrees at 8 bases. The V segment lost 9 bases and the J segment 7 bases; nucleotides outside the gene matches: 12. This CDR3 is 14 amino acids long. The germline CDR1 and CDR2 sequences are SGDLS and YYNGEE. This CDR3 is CATRPAGGVNEQFF. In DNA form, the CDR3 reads TGTGCCACACGACCGGCGGGAGGAGTGAATGAGCAGTTCTTC.

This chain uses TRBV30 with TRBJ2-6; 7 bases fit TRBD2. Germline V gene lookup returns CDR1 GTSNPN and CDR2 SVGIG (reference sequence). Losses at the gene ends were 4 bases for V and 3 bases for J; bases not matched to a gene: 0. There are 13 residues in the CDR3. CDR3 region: CAWTGGGANVLTF. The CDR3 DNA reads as TGTGCCTGGACGGGGGGTGGGGCCAACGTCCTGACTTTC.

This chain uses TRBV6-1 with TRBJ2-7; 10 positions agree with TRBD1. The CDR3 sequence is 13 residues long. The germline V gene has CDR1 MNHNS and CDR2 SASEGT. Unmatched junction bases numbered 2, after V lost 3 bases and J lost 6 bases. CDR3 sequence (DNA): TGTGCCAGCAGTGAGGGACAGGGGACCGAGCAGTACTTC. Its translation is CASSEGQGTEQYF.

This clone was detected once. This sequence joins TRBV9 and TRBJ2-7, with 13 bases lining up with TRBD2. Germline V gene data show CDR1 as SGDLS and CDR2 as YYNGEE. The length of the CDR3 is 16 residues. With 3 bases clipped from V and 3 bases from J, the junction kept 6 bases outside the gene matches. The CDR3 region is CASSAGLAGAYYEQYF. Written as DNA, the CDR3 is TGTGCCAGCAGCGCCGGACTAGCGGGAGCATACTACGAGCAGTACTTC.

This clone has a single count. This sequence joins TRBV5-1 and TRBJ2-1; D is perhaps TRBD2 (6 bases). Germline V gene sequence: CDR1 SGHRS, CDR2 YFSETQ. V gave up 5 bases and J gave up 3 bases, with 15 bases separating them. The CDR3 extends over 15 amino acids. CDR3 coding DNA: TGCGCCAGCAGAGGACGGGGCGGGGTCTACAATGAGCAGTTCTTC. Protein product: CASRGRGGVYNEQFF. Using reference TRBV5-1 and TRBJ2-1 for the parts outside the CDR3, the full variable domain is KAGVTQTPRYLIKTRGQQVTLSCSPISGHRSVSWYQQTPGQGLQFLFEYFSETQRNKGNFPGRFSGRQFSNSRSEMNVSTLELGDSALYLCASRGRGGVYNEQFFGPGTRLTVL.

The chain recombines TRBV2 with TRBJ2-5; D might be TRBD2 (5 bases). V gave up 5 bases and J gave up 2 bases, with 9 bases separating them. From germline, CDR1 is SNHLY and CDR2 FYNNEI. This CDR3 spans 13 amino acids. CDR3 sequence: CASSLDFQETQYF. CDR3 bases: TGTGCCAGCAGTCTGGACTTTCAAGAGACCCAGTACTTC.

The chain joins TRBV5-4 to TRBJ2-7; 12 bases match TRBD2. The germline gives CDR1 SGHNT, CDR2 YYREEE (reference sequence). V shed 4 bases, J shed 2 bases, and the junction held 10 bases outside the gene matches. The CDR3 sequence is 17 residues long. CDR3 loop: CASSLGLAGGFAYEQYF. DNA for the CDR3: TGTGCCAGCAGCCTGGGGCTAGCGGGAGGGTTCGCCTACGAGCAGTACTTC.

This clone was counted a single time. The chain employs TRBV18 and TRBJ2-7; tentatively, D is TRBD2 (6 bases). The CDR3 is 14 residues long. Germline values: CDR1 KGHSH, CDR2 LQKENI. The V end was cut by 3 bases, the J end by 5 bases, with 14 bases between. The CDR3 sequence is CASSPRDSPNEQYF. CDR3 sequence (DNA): TGTGCCAGCTCACCCAGGGACTCGCCGAACGAGCAGTACTTC. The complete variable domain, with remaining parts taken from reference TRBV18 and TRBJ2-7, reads NAGVMQNPRHLVRRRGQEARLRCSPMKGHSHVYWYRQLPEEGLKFMVYLQKENIIDESGMPKERFSAEFPKEGPSILRIQQVVRGDSAAYFCASSPRDSPNEQYFGPGTRLTVT.

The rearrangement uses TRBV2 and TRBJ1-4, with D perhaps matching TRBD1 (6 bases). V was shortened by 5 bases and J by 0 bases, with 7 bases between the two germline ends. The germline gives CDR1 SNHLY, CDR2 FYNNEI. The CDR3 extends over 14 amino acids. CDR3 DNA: TGTGCCAGCAGTTCAGGGGCAACTAATGAAAAACTGTTTTTT. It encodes CASSSGATNEKLFF.

CDR3 nucleotides: TGCAGCGTTGGAGTTTCCGGGACAGATGCTAATCAGCCCCAGCATTTT. It encodes CSVGVSGTDANQPQHF. The V call is TRBV29-1, the J call TRBJ1-5, with 7 bases matching TRBD1. Trimming removed 4 bases from V and 4 bases from J; junction bases left unmatched: 13. Germline-derived CDR1 and CDR2 are SQVTM and ANQGSEA. The CDR3 consists of 16 residues. Full variable domain (missing parts from reference TRBV29-1 and TRBJ1-5): SAVISQKPSRDICQRGTSLTIQCQVDSQVTMMFWYRQQPGQSLTLIATANQGSEATYESGFVIDKFPISRPNLTFSTLTVSNMSPEDSSIYLCSVGVSGTDANQPQHFGDGTRLSIL.

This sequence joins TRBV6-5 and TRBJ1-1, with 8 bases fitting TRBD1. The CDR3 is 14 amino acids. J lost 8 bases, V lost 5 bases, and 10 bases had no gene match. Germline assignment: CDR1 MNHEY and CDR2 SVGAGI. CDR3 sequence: CASSPRDRWFEAFF. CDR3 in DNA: TGTGCCAGCAGTCCCCGGGACAGGTGGTTCGAAGCTTTCTTT.

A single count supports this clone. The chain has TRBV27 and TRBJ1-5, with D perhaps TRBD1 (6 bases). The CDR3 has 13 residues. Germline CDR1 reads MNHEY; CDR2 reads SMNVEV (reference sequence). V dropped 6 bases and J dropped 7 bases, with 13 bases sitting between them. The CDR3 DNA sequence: TGTGCCAGCAGCCCGGGACAAATCCAGCCCCAGCATTTT. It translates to CASSPGQIQPQHF.

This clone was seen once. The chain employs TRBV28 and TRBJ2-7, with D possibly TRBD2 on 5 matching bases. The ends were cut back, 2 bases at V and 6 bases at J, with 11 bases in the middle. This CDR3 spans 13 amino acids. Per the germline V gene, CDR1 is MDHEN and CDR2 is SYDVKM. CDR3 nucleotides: TGTGCCAGCAGTTTAGGAGGCTTAAGCGAGCAGTACTTC. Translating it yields CASSLGGLSEQYF. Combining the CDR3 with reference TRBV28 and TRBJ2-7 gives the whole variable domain DVKVTQSSRYLVKRTGEKVFLECVQDMDHENMFWYRQDPGLGLRLIYFSYDVKMKEKGDIPEGYSVSREKKERFSLILESASTNQTSMYLCASSLGGLSEQYFGPGTRLTVT.